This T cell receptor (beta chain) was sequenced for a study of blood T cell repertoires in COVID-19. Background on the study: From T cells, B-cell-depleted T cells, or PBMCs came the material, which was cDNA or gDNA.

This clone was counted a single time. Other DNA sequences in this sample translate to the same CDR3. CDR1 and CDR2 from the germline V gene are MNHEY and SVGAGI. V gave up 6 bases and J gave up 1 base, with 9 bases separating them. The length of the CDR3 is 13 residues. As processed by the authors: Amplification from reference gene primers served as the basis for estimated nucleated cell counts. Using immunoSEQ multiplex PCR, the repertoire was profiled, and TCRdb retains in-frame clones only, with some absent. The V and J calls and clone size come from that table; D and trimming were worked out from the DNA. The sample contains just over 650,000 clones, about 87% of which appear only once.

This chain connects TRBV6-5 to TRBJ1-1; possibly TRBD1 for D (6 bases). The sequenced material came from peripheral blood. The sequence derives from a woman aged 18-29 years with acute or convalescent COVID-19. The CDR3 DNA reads TGTGCCAGCAGCCCGACAGGGAACACTGAAGCTTTCTTT. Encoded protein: CASSPTGNTEAFF.